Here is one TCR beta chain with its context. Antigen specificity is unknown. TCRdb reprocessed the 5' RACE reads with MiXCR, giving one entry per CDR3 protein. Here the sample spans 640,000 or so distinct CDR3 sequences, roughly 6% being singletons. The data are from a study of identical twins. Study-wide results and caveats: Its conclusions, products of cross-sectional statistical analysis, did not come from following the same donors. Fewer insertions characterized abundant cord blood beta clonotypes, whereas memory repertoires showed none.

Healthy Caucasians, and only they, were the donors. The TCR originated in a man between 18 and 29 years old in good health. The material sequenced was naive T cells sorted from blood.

CDR3 nucleotides: TGCAGTGCTAGCGGGAGGGGTGCCTACGAGCAGTACTTC. Translation gives CSASGRGAYEQYF. The chain couples TRBV20-1 to TRBJ2-7, with 8 bases lining up with TRBD2. Losses at the gene ends were 3 bases for V and 2 bases for J; bases not matched to a gene: 3. The germline V gene has CDR1 DFQATT and CDR2 SNEGSKA (reference sequence). The CDR3 is 13 amino acids.